The present entry profiles one T cell receptor beta chain with its context. This specimen belongs to a study of shared clonotypes between healthy human individuals. Across the study: Ranging from 18 to 49 in age, donors were two women and a few men.

Clones were read by immunoSEQ multiplex PCR, and TCRdb kept only the in-frame ones, dropping some. This sample yields 490,000 or so clones, of which about three quarters are seen a single time; 10% to 15% belongs to the top ten. Germline V gene data show CDR1 as GTSNPN and CDR2 as SVGIG (reference sequence). V was clipped by 7 bases and J by 4 bases, with 19 bases between them. This CDR3 has 14 residues. This sequence was found in a woman aged 40 to 50 in good health. Some clones in this sample may be carry-over from other donors' samples. Sequenced sample: PBMCs. This sequence joins TRBV30 and TRBJ1-2; no firm D call. CDR3 in DNA: TGTGCCTCTCCCACCCCCAAGGCCGCCTATGGCTACACCTTC. Encoded protein: CASPTPKAAYGYTF.